This entry concerns a single TCR beta chain. No antigen is known for it. This entry comes from a study of cytomegalovirus exposure and HLA in healthy donors. A multiplex PCR was run with 60 Vbeta primers and 13 Jbeta primers. Sequenced by immunoSEQ multiplex PCR; TCRdb stores in-frame clones only, minus some. The sample lists 95,000 to 150,000 clones, roughly three fifths seen once, with 8% to 9% in the top ten. The CDR3 is made up of 12 amino acids. Germline CDR1 reads SGHKS; CDR2 reads YYEKEE (reference sequence). V shed 1 base and J shed 7 bases, with 9 bases lying between them. Findings and limits, study-wide: Some TCR beta chains (more than 150 of them) were listed as cytomegalovirus-associated. High specificity and sensitivity for cytomegalovirus status were reported for the classifier.

Despite likely unrecorded immune exposures, the donors were nominally healthy at the time of sampling. The sequence was collected from a woman aged 35 to 49 in good health and CMV-seropositive. Sequences were obtained from PBMCs. The V call is TRBV5-5, the J call TRBJ2-7, with TRBD2 as a possible D gene (6 bases). As DNA, the CDR3 is TGTGCCAGCAGCTTGAGCCGGGGGGAGCAGTACTTC. It specifies CASSLSRGEQYF. Together with reference TRBV5-5 and TRBJ2-7, the CDR3 gives the full variable domain: DAGVTQSPTHLIKTRGQQVTLRCSPISGHKSVSWYQQVLGQGPQFIFQYYEKEERGRGNFPDRFSARQFPNYSSELNVNALLLGDSALYLCASSLSRGEQYFGPGTRLTVT.